Listed below are T cell receptor beta chains from one sample, sequenced in a study of vaccination effects on CD4 cells after COVID-19. Their cognate antigens are unknown. Generated by immunoSEQ multiplex PCR, the TCRdb table keeps only in-frame clones and is missing some. The table shows about 16,000 clones, with about three quarters occurring only once. The source material was CD4+ T cells from PBMCs cultured with HCoV-NL63 spike peptides, sampled after COVID-19 vaccination. The receptors here all came from a human donor who received a COVID-19 vaccine. CDR3s include the opening cysteine and the closing phenylalanine or tryptophan. A D gene is named only where the DNA matches it firmly. Part of the rows lack a size; the others show once, few, many or a class for expanded clones.

CDR3aa,CDR3nt,abundance,d_gene,v_gene,len,j_gene
CASSLDSSKGLKKLFF,TGCGCCAGCAGCCTGGACAGTTCCAAGGGGTTGAAAAAACTGTTTTTT,-,-,TRBV5-1,16,TRBJ1-4
CASSLVQGALVF,TGTGCCAGCAGCTTGGTGCAGGGGGCTCTGGTCTTC,few,TRBD1,TRBV5-8,12,TRBJ2-1
CASSYSNSPLHF,TGTGCCAGCAGTTACTCGAATTCACCCCTCCACTTT,-,-,TRBV6-5,12,TRBJ1-6
CASSISAGTGVSPLHF,TGTGCCAGTAGTATAAGCGCCGGGACAGGAGTTTCACCCCTCCACTTT,once,TRBD1,TRBV19,16,TRBJ1-6
CASSGRNEKLFF,TGTGCCAGCAGTGGCCGGAATGAAAAACTGTTTTTT,-,-,TRBV2,12,TRBJ1-4
CASNKRTGKGTEAFF,TGTGCCAGCAACAAACGGACAGGGAAGGGCACTGAAGCTTTCTTT,-,TRBD1,TRBV6-5,15,TRBJ1-1
CASGAWGGYNEQFF,TGTGCCAGTGGGGCGTGGGGGGGGTACAATGAGCAGTTCTTC,-,TRBD2,TRBV28,14,TRBJ2-1
CASSQNYREVAYGYTF,TGTGCCAGCAGCCAAAATTACAGGGAGGTCGCCTATGGCTACACCTTC,-,-,TRBV4-2,16,TRBJ1-2
CAWSVLFNEKLFF,TGTGCCTGGAGTGTCCTGTTTAATGAAAAACTGTTTTTT,once,-,TRBV30,13,TRBJ1-4
CAWSSFGAARFNYGYTF,TGTGCCTGGAGTAGTTTCGGGGCAGCTCGTTTTAACTATGGCTACACCTTC,-,-,TRBV30,17,TRBJ1-2
CASSLMGGEETQYF,TGCGCCAGCAGCTTGATGGGGGGCGAGGAGACCCAGTACTTC,-,-,TRBV5-1,14,TRBJ2-5
CAISESRGNYGYTF,TGTGCCATCAGTGAGTCTAGGGGTAACTATGGCTACACCTTC,-,-,TRBV10-3,14,TRBJ1-2
CATSRVLTGEHGYTF,TGTGCCACCAGCAGAGTCCTGACAGGGGAGCATGGCTACACCTTC,-,TRBD1,TRBV15,15,TRBJ1-2
CASSLPRLVNEQFF,TGCGCCAGCAGCCTACCCAGACTAGTCAATGAGCAGTTCTTC,-,-,TRBV5-1,14,TRBJ2-1
CAISALRLAGNQETQYF,TGTGCCATCAGCGCATTGAGACTAGCGGGGAACCAAGAGACCCAGTACTTC,-,TRBD2,TRBV10-3,17,TRBJ2-5
CASSPRGGSGEKLFF,TGTGCCAGCAGCCCCCGGGGAGGGAGCGGTGAAAAACTGTTTTTT,-,-,TRBV9,15,TRBJ1-4
CASSLLALSSYGYTF,TGTGCCAGCAGTTTATTGGCTCTTAGCTCCTATGGCTACACCTTC,-,-,TRBV28,15,TRBJ1-2
CASSEMSRGRQFF,TGTGCCAGCAGTGAAATGAGCAGGGGCCGTCAGTTTTTT,-,-,TRBV2,13,TRBJ2-2
CASRRFLNTEAFF,TGCGCCAGCAGGAGGTTTCTGAACACTGAAGCTTTCTTT,-,-,TRBV5-1,13,TRBJ1-1
CASSSDRRNEKLFF,TGCGCCAGCAGTTCAGACAGGAGGAATGAAAAACTGTTTTTT,few,-,TRBV5-1,14,TRBJ1-4
CASSFYGVEQYF,TGTGCCAGCAGCTTTTACGGCGTGGAGCAGTACTTC,-,-,TRBV7-2,12,TRBJ2-7
CASSPGRGGDEQFF,TGCGCCAGCAGCCCCGGGCGGGGGGGGGATGAGCAGTTCTTC,-,TRBD2,TRBV5-1,14,TRBJ2-1
CASSRLTGRAYEQYF,TGTGCCTCAAGCCGATTGACAGGGAGGGCCTACGAGCAGTACTTC,-,-,TRBV10-3,15,TRBJ2-7
CASSYTGVGYTF,TGTGCCAGCAGTTATACAGGGGTTGGCTACACCTTC,-,TRBD1,TRBV6-2/TRBV6-3,12,TRBJ1-2
CASSHGGFNEQFF,TGTGCCAGCAGTCACGGGGGGTTCAATGAGCAGTTCTTC,once,TRBD2,TRBV6-2/TRBV6-3,13,TRBJ2-1
CASSLRLAAKNIQYF,TGTGCCAGCAGCTTGCGGCTAGCGGCCAAAAACATTCAGTACTTC,-,-,TRBV5-8,15,TRBJ2-4
CSVAPGSGITDTQYF,TGCAGCGTGGCCCCCGGAAGCGGGATCACAGATACGCAGTATTTT,once,TRBD2,TRBV29-1,15,TRBJ2-3
CASSLEGTSNQPQHF,TGCGCCAGCAGCCTGGAGGGGACCAGCAATCAGCCCCAGCATTTT,-,-,TRBV5-1,15,TRBJ1-5
CASSSTYSTDTQYF,TGTGCCAGCAGCTCCACCTACAGCACAGATACGCAGTATTTT,-,-,TRBV7-2,14,TRBJ2-3
CAASTGNYGYTF,TGTGCCGCTTCCACAGGGAACTATGGCTACACCTTC,-,-,TRBV10-3,12,TRBJ1-2
CASSRGQDYGYTF,TGTGCCAGCAGCCGGGGACAGGACTATGGCTACACCTTC,few,TRBD1,TRBV11-2,13,TRBJ1-2
CASSFGSNQPQHF,TGCGCCAGCAGCTTTGGAAGCAATCAGCCCCAGCATTTT,-,-,TRBV5-1,13,TRBJ1-5
CASSRGTEAFF,TGTGCCAGCAGTCGGGGCACTGAAGCTTTCTTT,-,-,TRBV6-5,11,TRBJ1-1
CASSLGAGSGNTIYF,TGTGCCAGCAGTTTAGGGGCCGGCTCTGGAAACACCATATATTTT,-,-,TRBV28,15,TRBJ1-3
CASSLGRTSNTGELFF,TGTGCCAGCAGCCTGGGACGCACCTCGAACACCGGGGAGCTGTTTTTT,-,-,TRBV4-2,16,TRBJ2-2
CASSVDPSEYQETQYF,TGCGCCAGCAGCGTTGACCCTAGCGAGTACCAAGAGACCCAGTACTTC,-,-,TRBV5-1,16,TRBJ2-5
CASSLEGRDTQYF,TGTGCCAGCAGCTTAGAGGGGAGAGATACGCAGTATTTT,few,-,TRBV7-3,13,TRBJ2-3
CASSVVGEADTQYF,TGTGCCAGCAGCGTAGTGGGGGAGGCAGATACGCAGTATTTT,few,-,TRBV9,14,TRBJ2-3
CASSQDEGRTEAFF,TGCGCCAGCAGCCAAGATGAGGGAAGAACTGAAGCTTTCTTT,once,-,TRBV4-3,14,TRBJ1-1